These 29 T cell receptor beta chains were all obtained from the same sample, sequenced in a study of post-analysis software for immune sequencing data. The TCR beta cDNA libraries carried unique molecular identifiers. TCRdb reanalysed the PCR reads using MiXCR and keeps one entry per CDR3 protein. The data show 600,000 to 750,000 distinct CDR3 sequences, more than 50% seen once. Broader study findings: Included in a set of a few TRBV segments more frequent in patients than controls were TRBV5-6, TRBV5-1 and TRBV20-1.

Their antigens are not known. Sequenced: blood. The receptors originated from a girl aged 2 to 10 with multiple sclerosis.

In DNA form, the CDR3 reads TGTGCCAGCAGCACCGGGACCAACACAGATACGCAGTATTTT. Amino acids: CASSTGTNTDTQYF. The chain links TRBV7-3 to TRBJ2-3, with D perhaps given as TRBD1 or TRBD2 (5 bases each). The CDR3 is made up of 14 amino acids. With 5 bases removed from V and 2 bases from J, the gap between germline ends came to 11 bases. Germline V gene data show CDR1 as SGHTA and CDR2 as FQGTGA.

The V gene is TRBV20-1, the J gene TRBJ2-5; D may correspond to TRBD1 or TRBD2 (6 bases each). CDR3 length equals 15 residues. Trimming left V 0 bases short and J 5 bases short, with 16 bases between. Per the germline V gene, CDR1 is DFQATT and CDR2 is SNEGSKA (reference sequence). CDR3 DNA sequence: TGCAGTGCTAGAGATATGGGGGGCGCGGATGAGACCCAGTACTTC. This codes for CSARDMGGADETQYF.

V usage is TRBV5-6 and J usage is TRBJ2-5, with D perhaps given as TRBD1 or TRBD2 (5 bases each). The germline V gene has CDR1 SGHDT and CDR2 YYEEEE. This CDR3 region has 16 residues. V was cut by 2 bases and J by 5 bases, with 19 bases left in between. CDR3 nucleotide sequence: TGTGCCAGCAGCTTCCCATCGGGACCCCTTGCCGAGACCCAGTACTTC. Residues: CASSFPSGPLAETQYF.

This sequence joins TRBV10-3 and TRBJ1-5; no definite D call. The CDR3 totals 15 residues. Trimming removed 0 bases at V and 0 bases at J, with 6 bases between. The germline V gene encodes CDR1 ENHRY and CDR2 SYGVKD. The CDR3: CAISESGDSNQPQHF. The CDR3, as DNA: TGTGCCATCAGTGAGTCCGGAGATAGCAATCAGCCCCAGCATTTT.

The chain joins TRBV7-9 to TRBJ2-1; D is unresolved. The CDR3 loop spans 16 amino acids. Trimming cost V 1 base and J 1 base, with 11 bases left between them. Germline loops: CDR1 SEHNR, CDR2 FQNEAQ (reference sequence). The CDR3 sequence: CASSLGVQSSYNEQFF. The CDR3 region has the DNA TGTGCCAGCAGCTTAGGCGTACAGAGTTCCTACAATGAGCAGTTCTTC.

This clonotype was observed a few times. The chain employs TRBV10-3 and TRBJ1-5, with a weak D call TRBD1 (5 bases). The CDR3 has 18 amino acids. Per germline, CDR1 ENHRY and CDR2 SYGVKD. The V gene lost 0 bases and the J gene lost 0 bases, with 15 bases spanning the gap. CDR3 residues: CAISESFGATASNQPQHF. CDR3 sequence (DNA): TGTGCCATCAGTGAGTCATTCGGGGCAACAGCTAGCAATCAGCCCCAGCATTTT.

The rearrangement uses TRBV12-3 or TRBV12-4 and TRBJ1-1, with D perhaps TRBD1 (6 bases). Trimming took off 6 bases at V and 1 base at J, with 15 bases between the two ends. The CDR3 totals 15 residues. CDR3 DNA: TGTGCCAGCAGCGGCGGAGGGGGTGAGAACACTGAAGCTTTCTTT. Its translation: CASSGGGGENTEAFF.

This chain links TRBV6-2 or TRBV6-3 with TRBJ2-5; D may be TRBD2 (5 bases). Germline V lookup: CDR1 MNHEY, CDR2 SVGEGT. The CDR3 extends over 12 amino acids. Between the trimmed V and J ends, which lost 4 bases and 12 bases, there was a span of 15 bases. This chain's CDR3 is CASSLGAGLEYF. DNA of the CDR3: TGTGCCAGCAGTTTAGGTGCGGGTCTAGAGTACTTC.

The chain couples TRBV11-2 to TRBJ2-3, with a possible D match to TRBD1 (6 bases). CDR3 length: 15 amino acids. CDR1 and CDR2 (germline): SGHAT, FQNNGV. V gave up 0 bases and J gave up 2 bases, with 9 bases separating them. CDR3 region: CASSLEGANTDTQYF. The CDR3 DNA follows: TGTGCCAGCAGCTTAGAGGGGGCCAACACAGATACGCAGTATTTT.

The genes are TRBV27 and TRBJ1-2; 8 nucleotides agree with TRBD1. CDR1 is MNHEY and CDR2 is SMNVEV in the germline V gene (reference sequence). The CDR3 runs 16 residues. With 4 bases clipped from V and 0 bases from J, the junction kept 7 bases outside the gene matches. CDR3 residues: CASSSDRGPTNYGYTF. The CDR3 DNA reads TGTGCCAGCAGTTCCGACAGGGGTCCTACTAACTATGGCTACACCTTC.

The chain is built from TRBV11-2 and TRBJ1-2; D perhaps matches TRBD1 (6 bases). Trimming cost V 5 bases and J 3 bases, with 22 bases left between them. CDR1 and CDR2 from the germline V gene are SGHAT and FQNNGV. CDR3 size: 17 residues. The CDR3 bases are TGTGCCAGCAGCCCCATTAGACGACAGGAGAGCGACTATGGCTACACCTTC. As protein: CASSPIRRQESDYGYTF.

The chain links TRBV5-1 to TRBJ2-1; D is unclear. Germline CDR1 is SGHRS and CDR2 is YFSETQ. V was trimmed by 2 bases and J by 3 bases, leaving 21 bases between them. This CDR3 contains 18 residues. As DNA, the CDR3 is TGCGCCAGCAGCTTTAGCATGATGCGGCAGGTGAACTACAATGAGCAGTTCTTC. This gives the protein CASSFSMMRQVNYNEQFF.

This clonotype came up a few times. The chain joins TRBV20-1 to TRBJ2-3; TRBD1 agrees at 8 bases. The germline V gene has CDR1 DFQATT and CDR2 SNEGSKA (reference sequence). Losses at the gene ends were 0 bases for V and 0 bases for J; bases not matched to a gene: 8. The CDR3 length is 17 residues. In nucleotides, the CDR3 is TGCAGTGCTAGAGACGGACAGGGTTTCCTTAGCACAGATACGCAGTATTTT. Protein: CSARDGQGFLSTDTQYF.

This clonotype was picked up a small number of times. The chain couples TRBV11-2 to TRBJ2-7, with TRBD1 matching 8 bases. Germline V lookup: CDR1 SGHAT, CDR2 FQNNGV. The CDR3 runs to 15 residues. Trimming removed 1 base from V and 2 bases from J; junction bases left unmatched: 4. CDR3 amino acids: CASSLGRTGTYEQYF. CDR3 sequence (DNA): TGTGCCAGCAGCTTAGGACGGACAGGGACCTACGAGCAGTACTTC.

The chain has TRBV20-1 and TRBJ2-5, with a possible D match to TRBD2 (5 bases). Germline values: CDR1 DFQATT, CDR2 SNEGSKA (reference sequence). The CDR3 runs 14 residues. V was trimmed by 0 bases and J by 2 bases, leaving 10 bases between them. CDR3 sequence: CSARDMERQETQYF. CDR3 bases: TGCAGTGCTAGAGATATGGAGCGGCAAGAGACCCAGTACTTC.

The V call is TRBV5-1, the J call TRBJ1-2, with TRBD1 matching 7 bases. The germline CDR1 and CDR2 sequences are SGHRS and YFSETQ. The J segment lost 6 bases and the V segment lost 4 bases, leaving 6 bases of the junction unmatched. CDR3 length equals 13 residues. CDR3 protein: CASSRQGSDGYTF. CDR3 bases: TGCGCCAGCAGCCGACAGGGCTCGGATGGCTACACCTTC.

V usage is TRBV29-1 and J usage is TRBJ1-1; 7 positions match TRBD1. V lost 6 bases to trimming and J lost 5 bases; unmatched junction nucleotides: 12. The germline V gene has CDR1 SQVTM and CDR2 ANQGSEA. The CDR3 is 14 amino acids. CDR3 sequence: CSVGRGPTGTEAFF. The CDR3 DNA sequence: TGCAGCGTGGGGAGGGGGCCGACAGGGACTGAAGCTTTCTTT.

About this clonotype itself: At one end, the junction sequence differs from germline, possibly due to a read error. V is TRBV7-3 and J is TRBJ2-6, with D possibly matching TRBD2 (6 bases). CDR3 size: 16 residues. The germline V gene has CDR1 SGHTA and CDR2 FQGTGA. DNA of the CDR3: TGCGCCAGCAGCTTAACGGAGGGTGGTGGGGCCAACGTCCTGACTTTC. Amino acid sequence: CASSLTEGGGANVLTF.

V and J are TRBV2 and TRBJ2-1; D uncertain. The germline V gene encodes CDR1 SNHLY and CDR2 FYNNEI. Trimming took 2 bases from V and 5 from J, leaving 7 bases between them. The length of the CDR3 is 13 residues. The CDR3 is CASSEPGNNEQFF. The CDR3 DNA reads as TGTGCCAGCAGTGAACCGGGCAACAATGAGCAGTTCTTC.

The rearrangement joins TRBV20-1 to TRBJ2-5, with D maybe TRBD2 (6 bases). The CDR3 runs to 13 residues. The ends were cut back, 3 bases at V and 5 bases at J, with 13 bases in the middle. CDR1 and CDR2 from the germline V gene are DFQATT and SNEGSKA (reference sequence). For the CDR3, the DNA is TGCAGTGCTAGTAAAAGGCTAGCGGAGACCCAGTACTTC. Protein: CSASKRLAETQYF.

The rearrangement uses TRBV27 and TRBJ2-7, with TRBD2 matching over 8 bases. V dropped 6 bases and J dropped 0; count of bases not matched to a gene: 10. Germline-derived CDR1 and CDR2 are MNHEY and SMNVEV (reference sequence). The CDR3 spans 16 residues. The CDR3 reads CASRSVAGGGSYEQYF. DNA of the CDR3: TGTGCCAGCAGATCTGTGGCGGGAGGAGGCTCCTACGAGCAGTACTTC.

The sample holds a few counts of this clonotype. V gene TRBV5-5 combines with J gene TRBJ1-1; no clear D gene. Germline assignment: CDR1 SGHKS and CDR2 YYEKEE (reference sequence). Trimming pared 0 bases from V and 2 bases from J, leaving 5 bases between. The CDR3 extends over 13 amino acids. CDR3 sequence: CASSLAVNTEAFF. In DNA form, the CDR3 reads TGTGCCAGCAGCTTGGCGGTTAACACTGAAGCTTTCTTT.

A word on this clonotype: A read error may account for a junction end that differs from germline. The gene calls are TRBV7-9 and TRBJ1-1; 7 bases are shared with TRBD1. Per germline, CDR1 SEHNR and CDR2 FQNEAQ (reference sequence). The CDR3 is made up of 18 amino acids. The CDR3 DNA is TGTTCCAGCAGCGGTCCAACAGGGGACTGGGGAGCGAGCACTGAAGCTTTCTTT. As protein: CSSSGPTGDWGASTEAFF.

V usage is TRBV20-1 and J usage is TRBJ1-2; D unresolved. The V gene's germline CDR1 is DFQATT and CDR2 SNEGSKA (reference sequence). V gave up 6 bases and J gave up 8 bases, with 16 bases separating them. CDR3 length: 12 residues. Here the CDR3 DNA reads TGCAGTGCACAGCTGGGGTCGGCGGGCTACACCTTC. It encodes CSAQLGSAGYTF.

This clonotype was recorded once. This chain links TRBV20-1 with TRBJ2-7, with a possible D match to TRBD2 (7 bases). The last part of the DNA fits TRBJ2-5 better; the J call may be wrong. This CDR3 is 12 amino acids long. Germline V CDR1 and CDR2: DFQATT, SNEGSKA (reference sequence). The DNA of the CDR3 is TGCAGTGCTCCCGCGGGGGCCTCGACCCAGTACTTC. It translates to CSAPAGASTQYF.

This chain uses TRBV12-3 or TRBV12-4 with TRBJ2-3, with D perhaps assigned TRBD1 or TRBD2 (6 bases each). This CDR3 spans 16 amino acids. V was clipped by 7 bases and J by 3 bases, with 20 bases between them. Here the CDR3 DNA reads TGTGCCAGCACTATGTTTGGGGGGCTGTCGACAGATACGCAGTATTTT. It translates to CASTMFGGLSTDTQYF.

This clonotype was found a few times. The V and J genes are TRBV7-2 and TRBJ2-1; the match to TRBD2 covers 10 bases. J lost 7 bases, V lost 5 bases, and 8 bases had no gene match. The CDR3 extends over 15 amino acids. The germline V gene encodes CDR1 SGHTA and CDR2 FQGNSA. CDR3 residues: CASSTLAGATNEQFF. In DNA, the CDR3 is TGTGCCAGCAGCACTCTAGCGGGGGCGACTAATGAGCAGTTCTTC.

This clonotype was seen a few times. This chain links TRBV10-1 with TRBJ2-5; 12 bases map to TRBD1. Germline CDR1 and CDR2: WNHNN and SYGVQD (reference sequence). CDR3 size: 16 residues. V trimming: 0 bases; J trimming: 3 bases; junction bases outside the gene matches: 2. The CDR3 nucleotides read TGCGCCAGCAGTGAGTCGGGGACAGGGGGCAAAGAGACCCAGTACTTC. Translation gives CASSESGTGGKETQYF.

The chain combines TRBV7-9 with TRBJ1-2; D not certain. This CDR3 region has 14 residues. V lost 7 bases and J lost 2, with 14 bases in between. CDR1 and CDR2 from the germline V gene are SEHNR and FQNEAQ (reference sequence). The CDR3 region has the DNA TGTGCCAGCACCCCCACGGGAGCCAACTATGGCTACACCTTC. It codes for CASTPTGANYGYTF.